A selection of T cell receptor beta chains follows, all from one sample in a study of blood T cell repertoires in COVID-19. Clones were read by immunoSEQ multiplex PCR, and TCRdb kept only the in-frame ones, dropping some. The sample consists of 450,000 or so clones, around 90% of them appearing once. Sequencing used peripheral blood. The receptor source for this set is a man aged 18 to 29 with COVID-19, enrolled during active disease. CDR3s include the opening cysteine and the closing phenylalanine or tryptophan. A D gene is named only where the DNA matches it firmly. Some rows mark clone size as missing; the rest say once, few, many or name a class of expanded clone.

D	size	V	J	DNA	CDR3
TRBD2	NA	TRBV29-1	TRBJ2-5	TGCAGCGTTAAGGGACTAGCAAAGGAGACCCAGTACTTC	CSVKGLAKETQYF
NA	NA	TRBV13	TRBJ2-7	TGTGCCAGCAGCTTCCAGGGGCAGTCCTACGAGCAGTACTTC	CASSFQGQSYEQYF
NA	NA	TRBV3-1/TRBV3-2	TRBJ2-5	TGTGCCAGCAGCCAAGATCACGAGGGATCGGAGACCCAGTACTTC	CASSQDHEGSETQYF
TRBD2	NA	TRBV7-6	TRBJ2-1	TGTGCCAGCAGCTTAGGCGGGGGACCCTACAATGAGCAGTTCTTC	CASSLGGGPYNEQFF
NA	NA	TRBV2	TRBJ1-5	TGTGCCAGCAGTGCCTCGACAGAACTTAATCAGCCCCAGCATTTT	CASSASTELNQPQHF
NA	NA	TRBV5-6	TRBJ2-2	TGTGCCAGCAGCTTGGAAGGCGGGGCAAACACCGGGGAGCTGTTTTTT	CASSLEGGANTGELFF
NA	NA	TRBV5-4	TRBJ2-5	TGTGCCAGCAGCTTCGGGGGACGGGAGACCCAGTACTTC	CASSFGGRETQYF
TRBD1	NA	TRBV5-1	TRBJ2-6	TGCGCCAGCAGCTGGACAGGGGCTGGGGCCAACGTCCTGACTTTC	CASSWTGAGANVLTF
NA	NA	TRBV6-1	TRBJ2-7	TGTGCCAGCAGTGAATATGGCGGGGAGACCTACGAGCAGTACTTC	CASSEYGGETYEQYF
TRBD1	NA	TRBV6-5	TRBJ1-1	TGTGCCAGCAGTTACTCCAGGGGGCGGAGGAACACTGAAGCTTTCTTT	CASSYSRGRRNTEAFF
NA	NA	TRBV7-9	TRBJ2-1	TGTGCCAAAGGGGGGACAGTAAGCAATGAGCAGTTCTTC	CAKGGTVSNEQFF
TRBD1	NA	TRBV11-2	TRBJ2-7	TGTGCCAGCAGCTTATACTCATCCGGGACAGGGACCTACGAGCAGTACTTC	CASSLYSSGTGTYEQYF
NA	NA	TRBV28	TRBJ2-4	TGTGCCAGCAGTTTAAACAGGGCTGGGAAAAACATTCAGTACTTC	CASSLNRAGKNIQYF
TRBD2	NA	TRBV2	TRBJ2-5	TGTGCCAGCAGTATGAACCAGCGGGGGCGGCAAGAGACCCAGTACTTC	CASSMNQRGRQETQYF
NA	NA	TRBV3-1/TRBV3-2	TRBJ2-7	TGTGCCAGCAGCCAAGCTATTATCACCTACGAGCAGTACTTC	CASSQAIITYEQYF
TRBD2	NA	TRBV12-5	TRBJ2-7	TGTGCTAGTGGTTTGGAGATTAAAGCGGGAGTGGGGTACGAGCAGTACTTC	CASGLEIKAGVGYEQYF
TRBD2	NA	TRBV9	TRBJ2-2	TGTGCCAGCAGCCCCCGGGGGGGACTAGCGGTGAACACCGGGGAGCTGTTTTTT	CASSPRGGLAVNTGELFF
NA	NA	TRBV20-1	TRBJ2-5	TGCAGTGCTAGTACTCAGGGGAGAACGGTGTACTTC	CSASTQGRTVYF
NA	many	TRBV7-2	TRBJ1-5	TGTGCCAGCAGCCCCGACGGGATCTATCAGCCCCAGCATTTT	CASSPDGIYQPQHF
NA	NA	TRBV2	TRBJ1-5	TGTGCCAGCAGGGCAGGACAGAATAGCAATCAGCCCCAGCATTTT	CASRAGQNSNQPQHF
TRBD1	NA	TRBV24-1	TRBJ2-2	TGTGCCACCAGTGATCTCGCCGGGACAGGGACCGGGGAGCTGTTTTTT	CATSDLAGTGTGELFF
NA	NA	TRBV10-2	TRBJ2-1	TGCGCCAGCAGTGACCAGGGACAACCCGCGGGCCATGAGCAGTTCTTC	CASSDQGQPAGHEQFF
NA	NA	TRBV5-5	TRBJ2-7	TGTGCCAGCAGCTTGGTAGAAGGGGTCCCCTCCTACGAGCAGTACTTC	CASSLVEGVPSYEQYF
TRBD2	once	TRBV27	TRBJ2-6	TGTGCCAGCAGGGGCGGGGGATCTGGGGCCAACGTCCTGACTTTC	CASRGGGSGANVLTF
NA	few	TRBV9	TRBJ1-5	TGTGCCAGCAGCGTTGGGCAGGGGAGCCAGCCCCAGCATTTT	CASSVGQGSQPQHF
NA	NA	TRBV19	TRBJ1-1	TGTGCCAGTAGTGCCTCAGGATACACTGAAGCTTTCTTT	CASSASGYTEAFF
NA	NA	TRBV18	TRBJ2-7	TGTGCCAGCTCACCAGGGGCTAACTACGAGCAGTACTTC	CASSPGANYEQYF
NA	NA	TRBV4-2	TRBJ2-1	TGTGCCAGCAGCCAAGATCGGCGGGCCAAGCACCAAACCTATGAGCAGTTCTTC	CASSQDRRAKHQTYEQFF
TRBD2	NA	TRBV14	TRBJ2-3	TGTGCCAGCAGCCAAGCCCGGGGGGTACCCACAGATACGCAGTATTTT	CASSQARGVPTDTQYF
NA	once	TRBV5-4	TRBJ2-7	TGTGCCAGCAGCTTCCCCAGGGAGGACGAGCAGTACTTC	CASSFPREDEQYF
TRBD2	NA	TRBV6-5	TRBJ2-7	TGTGCCAGCAACCGCCAACTAGCGGGCGAGCAGTACTTC	CASNRQLAGEQYF
NA	NA	TRBV7-9	TRBJ2-7	TGTGCCAGCAGCTCCCGTGGACCTGGGAGCGAGCAGTACTTC	CASSSRGPGSEQYF
NA	NA	TRBV2	TRBJ1-4	TGTGCCAGCAACCGAGGTGGGGGCCGGGAAAAACTGTTTTTT	CASNRGGGREKLFF
TRBD1	few	TRBV18	TRBJ1-1	TGTGCCAGCTCCAGGGACAGGTTGAACACTGAAGCTTTCTTT	CASSRDRLNTEAFF
NA	NA	TRBV10-3	TRBJ2-1	TGTGCCATCAGTGAGCGGGAGAATGAGCAGTTCTTC	CAISERENEQFF
TRBD2	NA	TRBV30	TRBJ2-5	TGTGCCTGGAGTGTTACAGCGGGGTACCAAGAGACCCAGTACTTC	CAWSVTAGYQETQYF
NA	once	TRBV28	TRBJ2-7	TGTGCCAGCAGTTTGGCCACAGCGCGGGTTAGCTCCTACGAGCAGTACTTC	CASSLATARVSSYEQYF
NA	NA	TRBV19	TRBJ1-5	TGTGCCAGTAGTATAGGGAGGCGATATCAGCCCCAGCATTTT	CASSIGRRYQPQHF
TRBD1	NA	TRBV5-1	TRBJ1-3	TGCGCCAGCAGCTTGACAGGGGAAAGGGGCCCTGGAAACACCATATATTTT	CASSLTGERGPGNTIYF
NA	NA	TRBV12-3/TRBV12-4	TRBJ2-3	TGTGCCAGCAGCGTTGACAGGAGGGATACGCAGTATTTT	CASSVDRRDTQYF